The next 9 T cell receptor beta chains were all read from a single sample in a study of a mutant IDH1 vaccine in newly diagnosed glioma. Described time point: baseline, week 1 (first vaccination visit). Treatment meaning: pre-vaccination baseline after standard-of-care therapy. The table came from immunoSEQ multiplex PCR; TCRdb's copy has only in-frame clones and leaves some out. The sample yields about 98,000 clones, roughly 90% seen once. Sequencing was performed on PBMCs, taken from a glioma patient treated with radiotherapy, temozolomide or both. These receptor sequences come from a woman aged 45-65 years with glioma.

The chain has TRBV28 and TRBJ1-3; 7 bases are a match to TRBD1. After removal of 0 bases from V and 0 bases from J, the junction contained 5 bases not matched to a gene. The CDR3 covers 17 residues. Germline V gene sequence: CDR1 MDHEN, CDR2 SYDVKM. This CDR3 reads CASSLWTGITSGNTIYF. The CDR3 nucleotides are TGTGCCAGCAGTTTATGGACAGGGATAACCTCTGGAAACACCATATATTTT.

This chain uses TRBV12-5 with TRBJ2-3; 9 nucleotides agree with TRBD1. V trimming: 1 base; J trimming: 5 bases; junction bases outside the gene matches: 4. This CDR3 is built from 15 residues. Germline V lookup: CDR1 LGHNT, CDR2 FRNRAP. The CDR3 protein is CASGLAGQGIDTQYF. The CDR3 bases are TGTGCTAGTGGTTTGGCCGGACAGGGGATAGATACGCAGTATTTT.

V and J are TRBV5-8 and TRBJ2-1, with D possibly being TRBD2 (5 bases). V was pared by 1 base and J by 4 bases, with 12 bases between. Germline loops: CDR1 SGHTS, CDR2 YDEGEE. The CDR3 covers 15 residues. CDR3 bases: TGTGCCAGCAGCTTGCGGGGTATCCCGTACAATGAGCAGTTCTTC. Translating gives CASSLRGIPYNEQFF.

The J gene is TRBJ2-1, the V gene TRBV19; D gene uncertain. This CDR3 contains 11 residues. V was cut by 3 bases and J by 8 bases, with 5 bases left in between. Germline CDR1 reads LNHDA; CDR2 reads SQIVND (reference sequence). Here the CDR3 reads CASSIKDEQFF. DNA for the CDR3: TGTGCCAGTAGTATTAAAGATGAGCAGTTCTTC.

This clone has only one observation. This chain connects TRBV2 to TRBJ2-1, with 7 bases that match TRBD1. This CDR3 spans 14 amino acids. V shed 6 bases, J shed 5 bases, and the junction held 7 bases outside the gene matches. CDR1 and CDR2 from the germline V gene are SNHLY and FYNNEI. The CDR3 DNA is TGTGCCAGCAGCGACAGGGAAGCCCACAATGAGCAGTTCTTC. Its translation: CASSDREAHNEQFF. Combining the CDR3 with reference TRBV2 and TRBJ2-1 gives the whole variable domain EPEVTQTPSHQVTQMGQEVILRCVPISNHLYFYWYRQILGQKVEFLVSFYNNEISEKSEIFDDQFSVERPDGSNFTLKIRSTKLEDSAMYFCASSDREAHNEQFFGPGTRLTVL.

This chain links TRBV19 with TRBJ1-3; possibly TRBD1 for D (5 bases). Trimming shortened V by 4 bases and J by 2 bases, and 9 bases separated the two germline ends. The CDR3 sequence is 14 residues long. CDR1 is LNHDA, CDR2 SQIVND, per germline (reference sequence). DNA for the CDR3: TGTGCCAGTAGTAGCCAGGGAGCTGGAAACACCATATATTTT. This codes for CASSSQGAGNTIYF.

The chain is built from TRBV19 and TRBJ1-3; 8 bases agree with TRBD1. Germline assignment: CDR1 LNHDA and CDR2 SQIVND (reference sequence). CDR3 size: 13 residues. Trimming removed 6 bases from V and 4 bases from J; junction bases left unmatched: 2. CDR3 in amino acids: CASRTGAGNTIYF. In DNA, the CDR3 is TGTGCCAGTAGGACAGGGGCCGGAAACACCATATATTTT.

The rearrangement links TRBV28 to TRBJ1-2, with a tentative D call TRBD1 (6 bases). The CDR3 has 15 amino acids. V was pared by 8 bases and J by 4 bases, with 20 bases between. Per the germline V gene, CDR1 is MDHEN and CDR2 is SYDVKM. The CDR3 protein is CASSPSSRTVYGYTF. In nucleotides, the CDR3 is TGTGCCAGCTCCCCTTCGTCGAGGACAGTCTATGGCTACACCTTC.

Here the CDR3 reads CASSLDYTGELFF. The CDR3 coding sequence is TGTGCCAGCAGCTTGGATTACACCGGGGAGCTGTTTTTT. The chain recombines TRBV5-4 with TRBJ2-2, with D hard to call. The germline V gene encodes CDR1 SGHNT and CDR2 YYREEE (reference sequence). The length of the CDR3 is 13 residues. V lost 0 bases and J 3 bases, leaving 3 bases between the germline ends.